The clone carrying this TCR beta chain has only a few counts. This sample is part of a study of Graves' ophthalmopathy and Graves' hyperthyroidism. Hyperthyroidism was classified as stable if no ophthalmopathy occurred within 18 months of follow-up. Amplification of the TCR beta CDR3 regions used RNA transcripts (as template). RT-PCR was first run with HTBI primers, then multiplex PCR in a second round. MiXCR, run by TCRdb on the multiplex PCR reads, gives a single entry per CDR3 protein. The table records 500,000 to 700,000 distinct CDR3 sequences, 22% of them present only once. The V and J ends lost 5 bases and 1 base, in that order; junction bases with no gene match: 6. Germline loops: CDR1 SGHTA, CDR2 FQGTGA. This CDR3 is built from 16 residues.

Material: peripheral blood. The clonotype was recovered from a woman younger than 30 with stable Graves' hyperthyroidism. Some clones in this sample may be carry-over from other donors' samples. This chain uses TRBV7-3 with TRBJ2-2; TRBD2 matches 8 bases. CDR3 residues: CASSVSRGGNTGELFF. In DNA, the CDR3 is TGTGCCAGCAGCGTATCCCGGGGGGGGAACACCGGGGAGCTGTTTTTT.